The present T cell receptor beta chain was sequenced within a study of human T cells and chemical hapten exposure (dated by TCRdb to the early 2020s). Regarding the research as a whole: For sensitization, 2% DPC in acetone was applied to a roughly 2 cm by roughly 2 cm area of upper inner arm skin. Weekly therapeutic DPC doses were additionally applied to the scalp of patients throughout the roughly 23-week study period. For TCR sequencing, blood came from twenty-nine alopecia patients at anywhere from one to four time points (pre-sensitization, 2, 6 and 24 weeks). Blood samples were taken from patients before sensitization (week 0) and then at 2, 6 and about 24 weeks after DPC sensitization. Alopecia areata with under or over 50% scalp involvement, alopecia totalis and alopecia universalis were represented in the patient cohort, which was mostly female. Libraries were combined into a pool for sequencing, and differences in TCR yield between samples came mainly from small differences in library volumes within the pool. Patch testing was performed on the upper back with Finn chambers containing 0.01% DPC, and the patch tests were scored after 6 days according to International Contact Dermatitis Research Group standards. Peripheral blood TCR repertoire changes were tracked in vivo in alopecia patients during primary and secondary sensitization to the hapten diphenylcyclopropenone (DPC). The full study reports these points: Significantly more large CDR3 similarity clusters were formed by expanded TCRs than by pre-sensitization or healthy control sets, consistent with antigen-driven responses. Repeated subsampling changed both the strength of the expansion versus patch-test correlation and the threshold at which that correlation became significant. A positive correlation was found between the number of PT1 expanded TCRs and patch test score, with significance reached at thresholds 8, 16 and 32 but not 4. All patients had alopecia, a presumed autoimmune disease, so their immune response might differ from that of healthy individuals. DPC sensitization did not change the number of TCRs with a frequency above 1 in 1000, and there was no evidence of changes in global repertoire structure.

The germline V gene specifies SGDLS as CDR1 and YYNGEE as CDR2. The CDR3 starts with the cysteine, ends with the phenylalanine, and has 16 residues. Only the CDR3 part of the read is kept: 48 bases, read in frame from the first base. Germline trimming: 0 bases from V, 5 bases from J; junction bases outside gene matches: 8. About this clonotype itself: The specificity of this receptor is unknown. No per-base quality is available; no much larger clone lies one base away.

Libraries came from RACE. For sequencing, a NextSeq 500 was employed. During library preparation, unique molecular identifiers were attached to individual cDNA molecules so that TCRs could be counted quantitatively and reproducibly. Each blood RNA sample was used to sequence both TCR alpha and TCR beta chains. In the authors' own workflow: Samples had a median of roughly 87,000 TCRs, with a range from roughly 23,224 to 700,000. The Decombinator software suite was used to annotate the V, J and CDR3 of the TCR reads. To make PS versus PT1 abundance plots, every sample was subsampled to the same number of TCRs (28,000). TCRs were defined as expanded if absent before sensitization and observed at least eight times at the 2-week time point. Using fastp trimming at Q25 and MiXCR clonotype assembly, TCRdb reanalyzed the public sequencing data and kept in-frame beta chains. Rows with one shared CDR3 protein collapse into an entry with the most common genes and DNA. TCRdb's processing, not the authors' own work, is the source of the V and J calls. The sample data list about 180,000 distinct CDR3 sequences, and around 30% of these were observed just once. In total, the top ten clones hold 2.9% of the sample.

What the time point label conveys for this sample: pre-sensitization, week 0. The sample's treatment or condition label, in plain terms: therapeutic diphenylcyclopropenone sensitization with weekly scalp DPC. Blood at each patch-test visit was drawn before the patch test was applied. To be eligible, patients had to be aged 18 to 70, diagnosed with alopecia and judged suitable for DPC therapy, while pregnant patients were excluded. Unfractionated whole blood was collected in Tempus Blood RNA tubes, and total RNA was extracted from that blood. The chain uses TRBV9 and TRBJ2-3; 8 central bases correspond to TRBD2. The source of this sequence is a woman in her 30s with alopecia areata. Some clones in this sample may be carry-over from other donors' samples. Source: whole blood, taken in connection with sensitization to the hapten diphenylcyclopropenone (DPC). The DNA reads TGTGCCAGCAGCGTAGACCCAGCGGGAGTAAAAGATACGCAGTATTTT. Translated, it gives CASSVDPAGVKDTQYF.